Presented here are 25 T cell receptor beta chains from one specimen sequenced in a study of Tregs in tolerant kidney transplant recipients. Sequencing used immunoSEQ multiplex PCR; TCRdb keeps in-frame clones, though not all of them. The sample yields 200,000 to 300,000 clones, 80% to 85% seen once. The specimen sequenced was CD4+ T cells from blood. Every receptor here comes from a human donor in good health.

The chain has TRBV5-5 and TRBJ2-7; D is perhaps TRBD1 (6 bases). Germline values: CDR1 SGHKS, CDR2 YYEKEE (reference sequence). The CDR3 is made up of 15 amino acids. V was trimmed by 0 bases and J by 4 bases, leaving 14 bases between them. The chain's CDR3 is CASSLAGQSMYEQYF. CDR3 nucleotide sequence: TGTGCCAGCAGCTTGGCCGGACAGTCCATGTACGAGCAGTACTTC.

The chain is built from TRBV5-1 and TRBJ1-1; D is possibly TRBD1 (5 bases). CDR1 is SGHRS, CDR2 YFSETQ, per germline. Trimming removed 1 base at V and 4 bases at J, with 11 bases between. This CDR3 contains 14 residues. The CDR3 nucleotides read TGCGCCAGCAGCTTGCCCGGGGGTTCCACTGAAGCTTTCTTT. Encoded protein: CASSLPGGSTEAFF.

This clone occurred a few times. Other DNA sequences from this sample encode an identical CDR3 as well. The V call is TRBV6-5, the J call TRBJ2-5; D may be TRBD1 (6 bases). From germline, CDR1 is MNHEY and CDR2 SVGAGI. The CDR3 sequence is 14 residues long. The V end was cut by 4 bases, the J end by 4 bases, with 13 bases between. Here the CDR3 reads CASSWGRGRETQYF. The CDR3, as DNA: TGTGCCAGCAGTTGGGGCAGGGGCCGAGAGACCCAGTACTTC.

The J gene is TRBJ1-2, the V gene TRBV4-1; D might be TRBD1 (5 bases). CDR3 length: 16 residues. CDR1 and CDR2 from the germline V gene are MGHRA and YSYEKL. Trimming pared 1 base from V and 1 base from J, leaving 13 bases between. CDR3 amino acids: CASSQVLNRINYGYTF. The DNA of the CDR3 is TGCGCCAGCAGCCAAGTCCTTAACAGGATTAACTATGGCTACACCTTC.

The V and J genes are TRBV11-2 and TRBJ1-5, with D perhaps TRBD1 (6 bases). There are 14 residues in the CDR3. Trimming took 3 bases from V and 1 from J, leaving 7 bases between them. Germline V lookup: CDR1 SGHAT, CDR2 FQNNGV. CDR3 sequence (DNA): TGTGCCAGCAGCTTCACAGGGAGCAATCAGCCCCAGCATTTT. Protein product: CASSFTGSNQPQHF.

CDR3 sequence: CAWMCRDRGTQYF. In DNA, the CDR3 is TGTGCCTGGATGTGCAGGGACCGGGGGACCCAGTACTTC. The gene calls are TRBV30 and TRBJ2-5; TRBD1 or TRBD2 may be the D gene (5 bases each). V lost 4 bases, J lost 7 bases, and 16 bases lay in between. Germline CDR1 is GTSNPN and CDR2 is SVGIG (reference sequence). The CDR3 extends over 13 amino acids.

The CDR3 sequence: CASSRTGLYEQYF. In DNA form, the CDR3 reads TGTGCCAGCAGCCGGACAGGGCTCTACGAGCAGTACTTC. The V gene is TRBV11-2, the J gene TRBJ2-7; TRBD1 aligns across 8 bases. The CDR3 length is 13 residues. The trim removed 5 bases at V and 3 bases at J, leaving 3 bases unmatched. Germline-derived CDR1 and CDR2 are SGHAT and FQNNGV.

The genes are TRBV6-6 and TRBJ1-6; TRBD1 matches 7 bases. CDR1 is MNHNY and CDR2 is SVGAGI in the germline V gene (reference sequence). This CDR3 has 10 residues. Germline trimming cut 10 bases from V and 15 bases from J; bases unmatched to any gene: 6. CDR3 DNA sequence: TGTGCCACCGAAACAGGGGACCTCCACTTT. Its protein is CATETGDLHF.

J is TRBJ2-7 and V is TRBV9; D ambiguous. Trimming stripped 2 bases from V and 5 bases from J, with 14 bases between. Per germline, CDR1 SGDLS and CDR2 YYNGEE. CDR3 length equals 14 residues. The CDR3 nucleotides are TGTGCCAGCAGCGTCACTCTGGGGTCACACGAGCAGTACTTC. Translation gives CASSVTLGSHEQYF.

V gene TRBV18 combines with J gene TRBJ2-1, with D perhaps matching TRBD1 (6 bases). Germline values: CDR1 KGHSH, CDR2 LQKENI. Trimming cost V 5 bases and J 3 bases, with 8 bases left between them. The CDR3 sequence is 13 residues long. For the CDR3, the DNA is TGTGCCAGCTCAGAGGACAGCTACAATGAGCAGTTCTTC. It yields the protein CASSEDSYNEQFF.

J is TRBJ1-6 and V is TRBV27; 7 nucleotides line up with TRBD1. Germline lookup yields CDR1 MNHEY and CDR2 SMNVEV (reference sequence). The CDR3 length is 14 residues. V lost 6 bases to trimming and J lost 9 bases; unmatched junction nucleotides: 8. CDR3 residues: CASRSNRGRSPLHF. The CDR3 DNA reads TGTGCCAGCAGATCCAACAGGGGACGTTCACCCCTCCACTTT.

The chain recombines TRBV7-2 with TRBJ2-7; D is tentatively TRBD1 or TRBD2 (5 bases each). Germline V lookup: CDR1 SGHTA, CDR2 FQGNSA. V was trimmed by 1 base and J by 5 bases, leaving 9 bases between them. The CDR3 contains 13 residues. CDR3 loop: CASSLGLGDEQYF. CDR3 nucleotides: TGTGCCAGCAGCTTAGGATTGGGGGACGAGCAGTACTTC.

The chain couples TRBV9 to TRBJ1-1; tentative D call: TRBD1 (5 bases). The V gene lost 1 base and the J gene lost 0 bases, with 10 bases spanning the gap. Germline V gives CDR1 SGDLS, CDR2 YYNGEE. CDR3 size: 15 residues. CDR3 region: CASSVHDSLNTEAFF. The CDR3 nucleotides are TGTGCCAGCAGCGTACACGACAGCTTGAACACTGAAGCTTTCTTT.

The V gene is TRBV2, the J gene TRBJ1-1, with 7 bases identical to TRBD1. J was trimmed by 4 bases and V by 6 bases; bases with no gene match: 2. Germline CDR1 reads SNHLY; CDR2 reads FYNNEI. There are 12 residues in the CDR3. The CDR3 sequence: CASRNRGTEAFF. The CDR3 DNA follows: TGTGCCAGCAGAAACAGGGGCACTGAAGCTTTCTTT.

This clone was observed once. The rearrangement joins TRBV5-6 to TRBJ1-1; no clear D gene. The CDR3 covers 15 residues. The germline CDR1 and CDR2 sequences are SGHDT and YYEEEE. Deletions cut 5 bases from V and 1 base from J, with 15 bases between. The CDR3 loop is CASRGIRGRNTEAFF. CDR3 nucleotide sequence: TGTGCCAGCAGGGGTATCCGGGGTCGGAACACTGAAGCTTTCTTT.

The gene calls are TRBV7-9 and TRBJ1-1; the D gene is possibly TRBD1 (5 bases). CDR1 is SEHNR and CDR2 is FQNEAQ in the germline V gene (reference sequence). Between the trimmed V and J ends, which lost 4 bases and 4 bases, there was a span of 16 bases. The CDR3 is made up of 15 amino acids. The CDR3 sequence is CASSSGPGPSTEAFF. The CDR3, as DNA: TGTGCCAGCAGCTCGGGCCCGGGACCCTCCACTGAAGCTTTCTTT.

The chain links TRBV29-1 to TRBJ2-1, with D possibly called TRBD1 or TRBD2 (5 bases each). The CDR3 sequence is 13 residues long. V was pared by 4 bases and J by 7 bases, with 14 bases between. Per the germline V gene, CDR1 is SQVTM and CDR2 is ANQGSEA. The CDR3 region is CSVARGRANEQFF. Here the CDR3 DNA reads TGCAGCGTTGCCCGGGGCCGTGCGAATGAGCAGTTCTTC.

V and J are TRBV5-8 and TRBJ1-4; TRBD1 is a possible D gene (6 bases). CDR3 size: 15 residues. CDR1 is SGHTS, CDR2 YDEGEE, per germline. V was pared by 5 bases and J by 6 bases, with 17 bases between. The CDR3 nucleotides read TGTGCCAGCAGGGACTGGACAGCAGGGGATGAAAAACTGTTTTTT. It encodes CASRDWTAGDEKLFF.

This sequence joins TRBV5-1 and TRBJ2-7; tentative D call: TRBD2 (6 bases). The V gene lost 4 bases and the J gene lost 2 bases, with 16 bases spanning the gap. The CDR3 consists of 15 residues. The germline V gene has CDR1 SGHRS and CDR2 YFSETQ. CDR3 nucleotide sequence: TGCGCCAGCAGCCCGACCGCGGGGAGGACCTACGAGCAGTACTTC. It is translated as CASSPTAGRTYEQYF.

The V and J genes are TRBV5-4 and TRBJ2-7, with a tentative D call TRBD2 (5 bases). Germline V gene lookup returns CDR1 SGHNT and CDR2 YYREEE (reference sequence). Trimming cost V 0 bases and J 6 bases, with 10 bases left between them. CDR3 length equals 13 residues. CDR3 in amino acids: CASSLASSGEQYF. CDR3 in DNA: TGTGCCAGCAGCTTGGCCTCGAGCGGCGAGCAGTACTTC.

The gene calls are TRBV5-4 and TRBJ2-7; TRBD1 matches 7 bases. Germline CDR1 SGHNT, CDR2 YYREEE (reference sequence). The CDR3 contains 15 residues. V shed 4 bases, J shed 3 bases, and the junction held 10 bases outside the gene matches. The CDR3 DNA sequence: TGTGCCAGCAGCCCAGCTGGGACAGCCTTCTACGAGCAGTACTTC. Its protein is CASSPAGTAFYEQYF.

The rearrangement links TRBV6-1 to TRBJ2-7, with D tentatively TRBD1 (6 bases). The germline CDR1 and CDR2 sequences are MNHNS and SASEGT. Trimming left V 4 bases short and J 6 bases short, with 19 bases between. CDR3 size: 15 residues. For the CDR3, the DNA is TGTGCCAGCAGTGCCCCGAACAGGGCCCTCGGCGAGCAGTACTTC. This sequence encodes CASSAPNRALGEQYF.

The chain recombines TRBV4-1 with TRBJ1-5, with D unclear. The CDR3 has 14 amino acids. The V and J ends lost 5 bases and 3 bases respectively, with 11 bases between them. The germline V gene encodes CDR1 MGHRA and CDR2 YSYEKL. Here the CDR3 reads CASSGSRTNQPQHF. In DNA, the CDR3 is TGCGCCAGCAGCGGGTCCAGAACCAATCAGCCCCAGCATTTT.

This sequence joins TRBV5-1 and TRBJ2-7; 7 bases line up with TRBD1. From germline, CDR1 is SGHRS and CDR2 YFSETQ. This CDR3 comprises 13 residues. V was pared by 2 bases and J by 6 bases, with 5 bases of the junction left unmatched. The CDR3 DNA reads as TGCGCCAGCAGCTTCGACAGGGTGGGCGAGCAGTACTTC. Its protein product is CASSFDRVGEQYF.

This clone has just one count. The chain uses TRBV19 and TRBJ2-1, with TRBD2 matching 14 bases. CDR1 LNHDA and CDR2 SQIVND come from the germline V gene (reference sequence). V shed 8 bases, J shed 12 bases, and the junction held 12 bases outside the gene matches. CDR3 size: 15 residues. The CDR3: CASVSGTSGRLGQFF. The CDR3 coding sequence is TGTGCCAGTGTATCAGGGACTAGCGGGAGATTGGGGCAGTTCTTC.